This T cell receptor beta chain derives from a study of T-cell memory formation after mild COVID-19. The overall study: TCR clusters mostly belonged to single donors.

Study findings and constraints: Later expanders leaned CD4+, whereas day 15 to 85 contracting clones were balanced CD4/CD8. Cross-reactive memory appears to have joined, as suggested by some responding clones showing up in pre-infection memory.

5'RACE with constant-segment primers built TCRalpha and TCRbeta cDNA libraries with UMIs. Using its own MiXCR run on the 5' RACE reads, TCRdb lists one record per CDR3 protein. The table has nearly 350,000 distinct CDR3 sequences, approximately 13% seen once; the top ten hold about 20%. Trimming cost V 0 bases and J 5 bases, with 7 bases left between them. The length of the CDR3 is 13 residues. Germline CDR1 reads LNHDA; CDR2 reads SQIVND (reference sequence). As for this clonotype: The target antigen is unknown.

This receptor was obtained from a man younger than 35 who had mild COVID-19 (a few samples of this study predate the infection). Cell type and time point are not known. Input material: PBMCs or a T cell subset sorted from them (not recorded which). The gene calls are TRBV19 and TRBJ2-5; D is unclear. CDR3 residues: CASSIDFRETQYF. The CDR3 coding sequence is TGTGCCAGTAGTATAGATTTCCGTGAGACCCAGTACTTC.